The 32 T cell receptor beta chains below come from one sample, sequenced in a study of graft-versus-host responses after intestinal transplantation. Measured with immunoSEQ multiplex PCR; TCRdb has only the in-frame clones, and not every one. The data show more than 90,000 clones, with approximately 90% seen just once and approximately 0.25% held by the top ten. No antigen is known for these receptors. Sequencing used unstimulated CD4+ T cells sorted from spleen or lymph node cells, obtained before transplant. These receptors came from a human donor who was the organ donor for an intestinal transplant.

This sequence joins TRBV6-5 and TRBJ2-1; D unclear. Between the trimmed V and J ends, which lost 10 bases and 4 bases, there was a span of 14 bases. Per the germline V gene, CDR1 is MNHEY and CDR2 is SVGAGI. This CDR3 contains 13 residues. The CDR3 sequence is CATRRQPYNEQFF. For the CDR3, the DNA is TGTGCCACACGCCGTCAGCCGTACAATGAGCAGTTCTTC.

Remarks on this clone: At the DNA level, this CDR3 is encoded by other sequences in the same sample as well. The chain couples TRBV5-4 to TRBJ1-1; D ambiguous. CDR3 length: 16 residues. Germline values: CDR1 SGHNT, CDR2 YYREEE (reference sequence). Trimming shortened V by 0 bases and J by 2 bases, and 14 bases separated the two germline ends. CDR3 residues: CASSLGPGFVNTEAFF. Written as DNA, the CDR3 is TGTGCCAGCAGCTTGGGCCCGGGCTTTGTCAACACTGAAGCTTTCTTT.

V usage is TRBV19 and J usage is TRBJ2-5, with D possibly TRBD2 on 7 matching bases. The CDR3 is 14 residues long. Germline-derived CDR1 and CDR2 are LNHDA and SQIVND (reference sequence). V was trimmed by 7 bases and J by 4 bases, leaving 16 bases between them. The CDR3 region has the DNA TGTGCCAGTACCCGTGGGGGGGCGGGAGAGACCCAGTACTTC. Its protein product is CASTRGGAGETQYF.

This clone was detected only once. V usage is TRBV6-1 and J usage is TRBJ2-4; TRBD1 matches at 7 bases. The CDR3 consists of 13 residues. Looked up from germline, CDR1 is MNHNS and CDR2 is SASEGT. With 6 bases clipped from V and 8 bases from J, the junction kept 7 bases outside the gene matches. For the CDR3, the DNA is TGTGCCAGCAGCCGAGGGGGCGCCGACATTCAGTACTTC. It yields the protein CASSRGGADIQYF.

The rearrangement links TRBV5-5 to TRBJ1-2, with TRBD1 matching 8 bases. This CDR3 has 13 residues. Losses at the gene ends were 5 bases for V and 3 bases for J; bases not matched to a gene: 3. In germline, CDR1 is SGHKS, CDR2 YYEKEE (reference sequence). The CDR3 reads CASSTGGDYGYTF. The CDR3 DNA is TGTGCCAGCAGTACAGGGGGTGACTATGGCTACACCTTC.

The V and J genes are TRBV5-4 and TRBJ2-5, with D possibly TRBD1 on 6 matching bases. Between the trimmed V and J ends, which lost 1 base and 2 bases, there was a span of 9 bases. Germline V CDR1 and CDR2: SGHNT, YYREEE (reference sequence). The CDR3 has 14 amino acids. The CDR3, as DNA: TGTGCCAGCAGCTTGATCACAGGGCAAGAGACCCAGTACTTC. As protein: CASSLITGQETQYF.

The J gene is TRBJ2-7, the V gene TRBV11-2; D may be TRBD1 (6 bases). The V and J ends lost 5 bases and 4 bases respectively, with 15 bases between them. The CDR3 length is 14 residues. Germline assignment: CDR1 SGHAT and CDR2 FQNNGV. The CDR3 reads CASSPRQAHYEQYF. DNA for the CDR3: TGTGCCAGCAGCCCACGACAGGCCCATTACGAGCAGTACTTC.

This chain connects TRBV28 to TRBJ1-2; D not certain. The CDR3 runs to 14 residues. Germline values: CDR1 MDHEN, CDR2 SYDVKM. V lost 6 bases, J lost 2 bases, and 13 bases lay in between. For the CDR3, the DNA is TGTGCCAGCAGCCCTCAGCAAGGGAACTATGGCTACACCTTC. Translation gives CASSPQQGNYGYTF.

CDR3 region: CASSYEARQPQHF. CDR3 bases: TGTGCCAGCAGTTATGAGGCTAGACAGCCCCAGCATTTT. The V gene is TRBV6-6, the J gene TRBJ1-5, with D unclear. Germline V lookup: CDR1 MNHNY, CDR2 SVGAGI (reference sequence). The CDR3 is made up of 13 amino acids. The V end lost 3 bases, the J end lost 7 bases, and 10 bases lay between the germline ends.

The V gene is TRBV18, the J gene TRBJ2-3, with 10 nucleotides matching TRBD2. The CDR3 is 14 amino acids. The junction had 0 bases not matched to a gene; V was cut back by 1 base and J by 5 bases. The germline V gene encodes CDR1 KGHSH and CDR2 LQKENI. In nucleotides, the CDR3 is TGTGCCAGCTCACCACTAGCGGGAGGAGATACGCAGTATTTT. Protein: CASSPLAGGDTQYF.

The chain joins TRBV5-5 to TRBJ2-7, with TRBD2 matching over 14 bases. After removal of 4 bases from V and 3 bases from J, the junction contained 6 bases not matched to a gene. Germline CDR1 is SGHKS and CDR2 is YYEKEE (reference sequence). This CDR3 is built from 16 residues. The DNA of the CDR3 is TGTGCCAGCAGCCCGGGACTAGCGGGAGAGAGCTACGAGCAGTACTTC. It translates to CASSPGLAGESYEQYF.

This chain links TRBV27 with TRBJ2-1; D is ambiguous. Germline CDR1 MNHEY, CDR2 SMNVEV (reference sequence). V lost 2 bases, J lost 0 bases, and 11 bases lay in between. The CDR3 is 16 amino acids. Here the CDR3 DNA reads TGTGCCAGCAGTTTAGGGCGGATCAACTCCTACAATGAGCAGTTCTTC. This codes for CASSLGRINSYNEQFF.

On this clone: This specimen includes other DNA sequences encoding the same CDR3. This chain uses TRBV5-1 with TRBJ2-1, with D hard to call. Germline assignment: CDR1 SGHRS and CDR2 YFSETQ. This CDR3 has 13 amino acids. The V end lost 0 bases, the J end lost 4 bases, and 5 bases lay between the germline ends. The CDR3 bases are TGCGCCAGCAGCTTGGACTCATACAATGAGCAGTTCTTC. It translates to CASSLDSYNEQFF.

The chain is built from TRBV5-1 and TRBJ2-2, with TRBD2 identical over 7 bases. The germline CDR1 and CDR2 sequences are SGHRS and YFSETQ. J gave up 5 bases and V 4 bases, and 8 bases lay outside the gene matches. The CDR3 contains 15 residues. The CDR3 DNA sequence: TGCGCCAGCAGCGCACTTGACGGGAGGACCGGGGAGCTGTTTTTT. Amino acids: CASSALDGRTGELFF.

The chain carries TRBV28 and TRBJ2-2; D remains unclear. Between the trimmed V and J ends, which lost 6 bases and 6 bases, there was a span of 8 bases. CDR1 MDHEN and CDR2 SYDVKM come from the germline V gene. This CDR3 is built from 12 residues. The CDR3 DNA reads as TGTGCCAGCAGACGATTTCCCGGGGAGCTGTTTTTT. This encodes CASRRFPGELFF. Variable domain in full (rest from reference TRBV28 and TRBJ2-2): DVKVTQSSRYLVKRTGEKVFLECVQDMDHENMFWYRQDPGLGLRLIYFSYDVKMKEKGDIPEGYSVSREKKERFSLILESASTNQTSMYLCASRRFPGELFFGEGSRLTVL.

The chain links TRBV11-1 to TRBJ2-7, with 8 bases that match TRBD1. CDR1 SGHAT and CDR2 FQDESV come from the germline V gene (reference sequence). V trimming: 5 bases; J trimming: 6 bases; junction bases outside the gene matches: 9. The length of the CDR3 is 14 residues. CDR3 bases: TGTGCCAGCAGCAAACGGGACAGGCGAAGCGAGCAGTACTTC. This sequence encodes CASSKRDRRSEQYF.

V usage is TRBV15 and J usage is TRBJ2-7; tentative D call: TRBD2 (5 bases). V lost 6 bases, J lost 0 bases, and 12 bases lay in between. The germline V gene encodes CDR1 LNHNV and CDR2 YYDKDF (reference sequence). The length of the CDR3 is 14 residues. The CDR3 region has the DNA TGTGCCACCAGGGAGGAAACGGCCTCCTACGAGCAGTACTTC. Amino acids: CATREETASYEQYF.

The chain joins TRBV19 to TRBJ1-4; no firm D call. The V end lost 1 base, the J end lost 5 bases, and 11 bases lay between the germline ends. The CDR3 length is 15 residues. The germline CDR1 and CDR2 sequences are LNHDA and SQIVND (reference sequence). CDR3 nucleotide sequence: TGTGCCAGTAGTATAGGGGCCAGTCGAAATGAAAAACTGTTTTTT. Its protein is CASSIGASRNEKLFF.

This rearrangement joins TRBV2 to TRBJ2-5; D remains ambiguous. Between the trimmed V and J ends, which lost 7 bases and 0 bases, there was a span of 9 bases. Looked up from germline, CDR1 is SNHLY and CDR2 is FYNNEI. The CDR3 extends over 13 amino acids. The CDR3 here is CASTRHNQETQYF. The CDR3 DNA follows: TGTGCCAGCACCCGACACAACCAAGAGACCCAGTACTTC.

The chain joins TRBV6-5 to TRBJ2-7; unclear D gene. V gave up 7 bases and J gave up 0 bases, with 7 bases separating them. This CDR3 has 12 amino acids. Germline-derived CDR1 and CDR2 are MNHEY and SVGAGI. The CDR3: CASISVSYEQYF. The CDR3, as DNA: TGTGCCAGCATTTCGGTCTCCTACGAGCAGTACTTC.

The chain recombines TRBV14 with TRBJ2-1, with 7 bases that match TRBD1. This CDR3 comprises 13 residues. V gave up 6 bases and J gave up 9 bases; unmatched junction bases: 8. Germline CDR1 and CDR2: SGHDN and FVKESK. The CDR3, as DNA: TGTGCCAGCAGTCACAGGGGAAGGGGTGAGCAGTTCTTC. Protein: CASSHRGRGEQFF.

The J gene is TRBJ2-2, the V gene TRBV6-6, with D possibly TRBD1 on 6 matching bases. Trimming pared 4 bases from V and 4 bases from J, leaving 10 bases between. There are 14 residues in the CDR3. Germline CDR1 MNHNY, CDR2 SVGAGI (reference sequence). The CDR3 DNA sequence: TGTGCCAGCAGTTTCTCACAGGGCACCGGGGAGCTGTTTTTT. Amino acids: CASSFSQGTGELFF.

The chain couples TRBV2 to TRBJ1-5, with 11 bases that match TRBD1. Trimming at V came to 6 bases and at J to 6 bases, leaving 4 bases not matched to a gene. The CDR3 sequence is 14 residues long. Germline V gene data show CDR1 as SNHLY and CDR2 as FYNNEI. CDR3 region: CASSPGQGAQPQHF. CDR3 DNA sequence: TGTGCCAGCAGCCCCGGACAGGGGGCTCAGCCCCAGCATTTT.

A remark on this clone: The junction departs from the called germline gene at one end, perhaps through a read error. The gene calls are TRBV5-1 and TRBJ2-3; either TRBD1 or TRBD2 may fit D (5 bases each). The CDR3 loop spans 15 amino acids. Germline CDR1 SGHRS, CDR2 YFSETQ. The CDR3 DNA reads TGCGCCAGCAGGTTGGGGGACGCTTTAGGAGATACGCAGTATTTT. Protein: CASRLGDALGDTQYF.

The chain uses TRBV27 and TRBJ1-1; 10 bases line up with TRBD1. Germline V gene lookup returns CDR1 MNHEY and CDR2 SMNVEV (reference sequence). V trimming: 1 base; J trimming: 5 bases; junction bases outside the gene matches: 7. This CDR3 spans 16 amino acids. DNA of the CDR3: TGTGCCAGCAGTTTATGGTCCGGGACAGGGGTGACTGAAGCTTTCTTT. Translating gives CASSLWSGTGVTEAFF.

The genes are TRBV7-9 and TRBJ2-5; D is ambiguous. This CDR3 contains 14 residues. Germline loops: CDR1 SEHNR, CDR2 FQNEAQ (reference sequence). V was cut by 2 bases and J by 5 bases, with 12 bases left in between. In nucleotides, the CDR3 is TGTGCCAGCAGCTTAACACTCTCCCTCGAGACCCAGTACTTC. Translation: CASSLTLSLETQYF. Drawing the rest from reference TRBV7-9 and TRBJ2-5, the complete variable domain is DTGVSQNPRHKITKRGQNVTFRCDPISEHNRLYWYRQTLGQGPEFLTYFQNEAQLEKSRLLSDRFSAERPKGSFSTLEIQRTEQGDSAMYLCASSLTLSLETQYFGPGTRLLVL.

This chain connects TRBV19 to TRBJ2-3; TRBD1 matches at 9 bases. Germline lookup yields CDR1 LNHDA and CDR2 SQIVND (reference sequence). The length of the CDR3 is 14 residues. V was clipped by 7 bases and J by 4 bases; unmatched bases: 6. The CDR3 sequence: CASTGQGKADTQYF. The DNA for the CDR3 is TGTGCCAGTACCGGACAGGGGAAGGCAGATACGCAGTATTTT.

The V call is TRBV4-1, the J call TRBJ1-5; TRBD1 might be the D (6 bases). The CDR3 is 15 amino acids. V shed 0 bases and J shed 7 bases, with 13 bases lying between them. The V gene's germline CDR1 is MGHRA and CDR2 YSYEKL. CDR3 region: CASSQDRGADQPQHF. The CDR3 DNA sequence: TGCGCCAGCAGCCAAGACCGGGGGGCGGACCAGCCCCAGCATTTT.

This clone has only a few counts. The chain employs TRBV2 and TRBJ2-7, with D possibly called TRBD1 or TRBD2 (6 bases each). CDR3 size: 13 residues. V was trimmed by 8 bases and J by 2 bases, leaving 13 bases between them. The V gene's germline CDR1 is SNHLY and CDR2 FYNNEI. The CDR3: CASRRGLTYEQYF. The CDR3, as DNA: TGTGCCAGCCGACGGGGGCTGACCTACGAGCAGTACTTC. Complete variable domain (other parts from reference TRBV2 and TRBJ2-7): EPEVTQTPSHQVTQMGQEVILRCVPISNHLYFYWYRQILGQKVEFLVSFYNNEISEKSEIFDDQFSVERPDGSNFTLKIRSTKLEDSAMYFCASRRGLTYEQYFGPGTRLTVT.

The rearrangement links TRBV2 to TRBJ2-3; D gene ambiguous. Trimming left V 2 bases short and J 0 bases short, with 0 bases between. CDR3 length: 12 amino acids. Germline V gives CDR1 SNHLY, CDR2 FYNNEI. The CDR3 DNA reads as TGTGCCAGCAGTGAAAGCACAGATACGCAGTATTTT. This translates into CASSESTDTQYF.

This chain uses TRBV7-9 with TRBJ2-1, with D tentatively TRBD1 or TRBD2 (6 bases each). Trimming pared 8 bases from V and 3 bases from J, leaving 8 bases between. This CDR3 comprises 12 residues. CDR1 is SEHNR and CDR2 is FQNEAQ in the germline V gene (reference sequence). CDR3 loop: CASGGGYNEQFF. DNA for the CDR3: TGTGCCAGCGGAGGGGGCTACAATGAGCAGTTCTTC.

The rearrangement uses TRBV4-1 and TRBJ2-7; D uncertain. Deletions cut 4 bases from V and 4 bases from J, with 14 bases between. The CDR3 covers 14 residues. Germline V gene data show CDR1 as MGHRA and CDR2 as YSYEKL. In DNA form, the CDR3 reads TGCGCCAGCAGCCCACCGGGTTTTGCGTACGAGCAGTACTTC. Its protein is CASSPPGFAYEQYF.